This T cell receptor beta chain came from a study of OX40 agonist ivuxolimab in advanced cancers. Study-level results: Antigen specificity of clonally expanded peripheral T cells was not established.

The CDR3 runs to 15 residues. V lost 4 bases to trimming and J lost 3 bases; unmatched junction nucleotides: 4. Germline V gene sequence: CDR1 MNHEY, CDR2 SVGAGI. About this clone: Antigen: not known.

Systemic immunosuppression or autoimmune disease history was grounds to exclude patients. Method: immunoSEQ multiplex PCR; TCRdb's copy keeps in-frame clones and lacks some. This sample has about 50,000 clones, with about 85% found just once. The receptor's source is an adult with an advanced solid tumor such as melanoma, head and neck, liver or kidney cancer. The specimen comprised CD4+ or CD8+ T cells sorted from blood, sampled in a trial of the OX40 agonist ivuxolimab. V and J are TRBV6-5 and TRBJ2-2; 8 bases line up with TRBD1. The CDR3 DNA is TGTGCCAGCAGTTCCCCGGGACAGGACACCGGGGAGCTGTTTTTT. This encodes CASSSPGQDTGELFF.